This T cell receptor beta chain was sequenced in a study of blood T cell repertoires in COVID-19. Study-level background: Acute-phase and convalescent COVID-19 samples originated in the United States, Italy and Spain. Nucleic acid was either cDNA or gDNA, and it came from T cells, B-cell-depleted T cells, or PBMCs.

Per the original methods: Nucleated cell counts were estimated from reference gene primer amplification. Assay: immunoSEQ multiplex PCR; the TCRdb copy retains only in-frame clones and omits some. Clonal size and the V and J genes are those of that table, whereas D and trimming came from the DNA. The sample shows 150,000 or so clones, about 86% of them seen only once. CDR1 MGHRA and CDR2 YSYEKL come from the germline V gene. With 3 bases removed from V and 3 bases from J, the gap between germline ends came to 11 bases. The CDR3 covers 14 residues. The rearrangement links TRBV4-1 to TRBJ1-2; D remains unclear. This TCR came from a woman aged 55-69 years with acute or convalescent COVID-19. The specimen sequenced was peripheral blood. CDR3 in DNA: TGCGCCAGCAGCCAGCCCGGTGTTGACTATGGCTACACCTTC. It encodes CASSQPGVDYGYTF.